The 14 T cell receptor beta chains below all came from one sample that was sequenced in a study of immune aging and cytomegalovirus after organ transplant (dated by TCRdb to about 2021). The method was single-cell sequencing. The data were produced on an Illumina NovaSeq 6000. The BD Rhapsody Targeted mRNA and AbSeq Reagent Kit, in a microwell format, was used for cell capture and library preparation. Using fastp trimming at Q25 and MiXCR clonotype assembly, TCRdb reanalyzed the public sequencing data and kept in-frame beta chains. Rows are unified per CDR3 protein, each entry keeping the most common DNA and genes. The sample table records 20,000 to 25,000 distinct CDR3 sequences; approximately 34% of these occur just once. Around a quarter of the sample lies in the top ten. What these receptors recognize is not known. The time point label, as the study defines it: five sample-tagged time points from pre-transplant (day -1) to day 368 post-transplant, pooled.

Sample: CMV peptide-activated CD4+ and CD8+ T cells sorted from blood, taken at five time points, pooled. The sample's cell subset or site, from its label and the paper: sorted CD8+CD137+ and CD4+CD154+ T cells after about 12 h CMV IE-1 peptide stimulation. Receptors were obtained from a female donor who had a heart transplant and CMV viremia.

Judged by abundance, this clonotype is medium-sized. The chain couples TRBV7-9 to TRBJ2-3; D gene uncertain. The V gene's germline CDR1 is SEHNR and CDR2 FQNEAQ (reference sequence). The CDR3 covers 13 residues. V was clipped by 1 base and J by 6 bases, with 8 bases between them. CDR3 amino acids: CASSLGTIDTQYF. The CDR3 DNA follows: TGTGCCAGCAGCTTAGGAACGATCGATACGCAGTATTTT.

This clonotype was seen ten or more times. The rearrangement uses TRBV7-9 and TRBJ2-7; 7 positions match TRBD1. The CDR3 extends over 14 amino acids. From germline, CDR1 is SEHNR and CDR2 FQNEAQ (reference sequence). The V gene end was trimmed by 4 bases and the J gene end by 2 bases; junction bases not matched to a gene: 5. The CDR3 is CASSSDREPYEQYF. CDR3 in DNA: TGTGCCAGCAGCTCCGACAGGGAACCCTACGAGCAGTACTTC. Using reference TRBV7-9 and TRBJ2-7 for the parts outside the CDR3, the full variable domain is DTGVSQNPRHKITKRGQNVTFRCDPISEHNRLYWYRQTLGQGPEFLTYFQNEAQLEKSRLLSDRFSAERPKGSFSTLEIQRTEQGDSAMYLCASSSDREPYEQYFGPGTRLTVT.

This clonotype was detected only a few times. The V gene is TRBV11-2, the J gene TRBJ2-5, with D unresolved. CDR1 SGHAT and CDR2 FQNNGV come from the germline V gene. Trimming removed 8 bases from V and 4 bases from J, with 2 bases in between. CDR3 length: 9 residues. CDR3 nucleotide sequence: TGTGCCAGCGGAGAGACCCAGTACTTC. Protein product: CASGETQYF.

This clonotype was counted a few times. This chain uses TRBV4-1 with TRBJ2-5; a weak D match, TRBD2 (5 bases). The CDR3 length is 14 residues. Trimming shortened V by 0 bases and J by 7 bases, and 12 bases separated the two germline ends. Per the germline V gene, CDR1 is MGHRA and CDR2 is YSYEKL. Here the CDR3 reads CASSQESLRGTQYF. The CDR3 DNA sequence: TGCGCCAGCAGCCAAGAGTCCCTCCGGGGGACCCAGTACTTC.

This clonotype occurred a few times. This chain connects TRBV28 to TRBJ2-7; unclear D gene. Germline CDR1 is MDHEN and CDR2 is SYDVKM. This CDR3 comprises 16 residues. The ends were cut back, 1 base at V and 0 bases at J, with 13 bases in the middle. The CDR3 reads CASSLSVSWSSYEQYF. DNA for the CDR3: TGTGCCAGCAGTTTATCGGTCTCCTGGAGCTCCTACGAGCAGTACTTC.

By frequency in the sample, this clonotype is medium-sized (0.01 to 0.1%). The chain combines TRBV3-1 with TRBJ2-7; TRBD2 matches at 9 bases. CDR1 and CDR2 (germline): LGHDT, YNNKEL (reference sequence). Trimming cost V 0 bases and J 7 bases; bases outside gene matches: 7. This CDR3 is 15 amino acids long. For the CDR3, the DNA is TGTGCCAGCAGCCAAGATCCTAGCGGGATCGGAGAGCAGTACTTC. Its translation: CASSQDPSGIGEQYF.

This chain joins TRBV7-9 and TRBJ2-1, with 9 bases aligning to TRBD1. The CDR3 runs to 15 residues. Germline loops: CDR1 SEHNR, CDR2 FQNEAQ (reference sequence). The V gene end was trimmed by 6 bases and the J gene end by 8 bases; junction bases not matched to a gene: 11. CDR3 bases: TGTGCCAGCAGGCCCGCCGGGACAGGGAGGTATGAGCAGTTCTTC. Protein: CASRPAGTGRYEQFF.

This clonotype was seen more than once but under ten times. The chain uses TRBV2 and TRBJ2-5; possibly TRBD2 for D (6 bases). The CDR3 is 15 amino acids. Looked up from germline, CDR1 is SNHLY and CDR2 is FYNNEI. Trimming cost V 2 bases and J 2 bases, with 12 bases left between them. The CDR3 sequence is CASSESGRGQETQYF. The DNA of the CDR3 is TGTGCCAGCAGTGAATCAGGGCGGGGACAAGAGACCCAGTACTTC.

The chain links TRBV27 to TRBJ2-1, with 9 bases aligning to TRBD2. The CDR3 length is 15 residues. V lost 6 bases, J lost 8 bases, and 11 bases stayed unmatched. Germline loops: CDR1 MNHEY, CDR2 SMNVEV (reference sequence). The CDR3 DNA reads TGTGCCAGCAGCCGTCCGGGACTAGCAAGTCATGAGCAGTTCTTC. Its protein product is CASSRPGLASHEQFF.

The chain carries TRBV11-3 and TRBJ2-1; no clear D. CDR3 length: 16 residues. CDR1 is SGHNT, CDR2 YENEEA, per germline. Trimming cost V 0 bases and J 4 bases, with 13 bases left between them. DNA for the CDR3: TGTGCCAGCAGCTTAGAGGGCCAGAAACCGTACAATGAGCAGTTCTTC. Protein sequence: CASSLEGQKPYNEQFF.

The chain couples TRBV30 to TRBJ1-2, with TRBD1 identical over 8 bases. Trimming cost V 7 bases and J 1 base; bases outside gene matches: 5. CDR3 size: 13 residues. Looked up from germline, CDR1 is GTSNPN and CDR2 is SVGIG (reference sequence). The CDR3 bases are TGTGCCTACAACAGGGGGTTTAACTATGGCTACACCTTC. Amino acids: CAYNRGFNYGYTF.

J is TRBJ2-7 and V is TRBV28; 15 bases line up with TRBD2. This CDR3 has 20 amino acids. Trimming cost V 3 bases and J 3 bases; bases outside gene matches: 15. Per germline, CDR1 MDHEN and CDR2 SYDVKM. The CDR3 nucleotides read TGTGCCAGCAGTTTTGTTCCCGGGACTAGCGGGGGGCCGTTTCTCTACGAGCAGTACTTC. It yields the protein CASSFVPGTSGGPFLYEQYF.

This clonotype is medium-sized within its sample. This chain joins TRBV9 and TRBJ2-3, with D maybe TRBD2 (5 bases). This CDR3 has 15 amino acids. Trimming cost V 1 base and J 4 bases, with 13 bases left between them. In germline, CDR1 is SGDLS, CDR2 YYNGEE. This CDR3 reads CASSVWSGLADTQYF. The CDR3 DNA is TGTGCCAGCAGCGTATGGAGCGGCCTCGCAGATACGCAGTATTTT. The whole variable domain, remainder taken from reference TRBV9 and TRBJ2-3, is DSGVTQTPKHLITATGQRVTLRCSPRSGDLSVYWYQQSLDQGLQFLIQYYNGEERAKGNILERFSAQQFPDLHSELNLSSLELGDSALYFCASSVWSGLADTQYFGPGTRLTVL.

For this clonotype: The CDR3 end shows no conserved phenylalanine or tryptophan, and so a read error is likely. It is unclear where the CDR3 begins or ends on the DNA, so no DNA is shown, and the CDR3 is as TCRdb lists it. The chain recombines TRBV21-1 with TRBJ2-7; TRBD1, the D gene given by the table, was not confirmed from the DNA. TRBV21-1 is a pseudogene. The CDR3 region is 17 residues in length, termini included. CDR3 in amino acids: CASSNNCTGGKGDEQYL.